A single sample gave rise to the 13 T cell receptor beta chains below, sequenced in a study of metastatic and nonmetastatic thyroid tumors (dated by TCRdb to about 2020). Before undergoing thyroid surgery, none of the patients had been given any kind of treatment. The receptor library was made with PCR. Instrument used: Illumina HiSeq 4000. TCRdb reprocessing: public reads trimmed at Q25 with fastp, clones called with MiXCR, in-frame beta chains kept. In this sample the table shows about 27,000 clones, roughly 24% of which occur a single time. The ten top clones hold less than 7.5% of the sample. The sequencing input was blood. These receptors were taken from a female donor with papillary thyroid cancer or a benign thyroid nodule (not recorded which). Some clones in this sample may be carry-over from other donors' samples.

This rearrangement joins TRBV6-2 or TRBV6-3 to TRBJ2-1; 9 bases align to TRBD2. After removal of 1 base from V and 4 bases from J, the junction contained 2 bases not matched to a gene. Germline values: CDR1 MNHEY, CDR2 SVGEGT. The CDR3 contains 15 residues. The CDR3: CASSYLAGAYNEQFF. The DNA of the CDR3 is TGTGCCAGCAGTTACTTAGCGGGAGCGTACAATGAGCAGTTCTTC.

The chain couples TRBV15 to TRBJ1-5; no clear D. The CDR3 totals 16 residues. From germline, CDR1 is LNHNV and CDR2 YYDKDF (reference sequence). Between the trimmed V and J ends, which lost 1 base and 5 bases, there was a span of 15 bases. The chain's CDR3 is CATSRAGPRVDQPQHF. In DNA form, the CDR3 reads TGTGCCACCAGCAGAGCCGGGCCCCGCGTCGATCAGCCCCAGCATTTT.

By its share, this clone is medium-sized. This sequence joins TRBV10-1 and TRBJ1-2, with D possibly being TRBD1 (5 bases). Trimming removed 0 bases from V and 3 bases from J, with 5 bases in between. This CDR3 comprises 13 residues. From germline, CDR1 is WNHNN and CDR2 SYGVQD (reference sequence). CDR3 coding DNA: TGCGCCAGCAGTGAGTCGGGGGACTATGGCTACACCTTC. Amino acid sequence: CASSESGDYGYTF.

This clone occurred many times. This rearrangement joins TRBV29-1 to TRBJ1-3, with TRBD1 matching over 7 bases. Germline lookup yields CDR1 SQVTM and CDR2 ANQGSEA. The CDR3 has 13 residues. After removal of 4 bases from V and 3 bases from J, the junction contained 3 bases not matched to a gene. DNA for the CDR3: TGCAGCGTTGCAGGGGGTAATGGAAACACCATATATTTT. Translation gives CSVAGGNGNTIYF.

This clone was observed a few times. The rearrangement links TRBV7-2 to TRBJ1-2; D unresolved. The CDR3 is 12 residues long. V dropped 5 bases and J dropped 8 bases, with 12 bases sitting between them. Per the germline V gene, CDR1 is SGHTA and CDR2 is FQGNSA. CDR3 nucleotides: TGTGCCAGCAGCCCACCCCCCCGGGGCTACACCTTC. Protein sequence: CASSPPPRGYTF. The entire variable domain, with the rest obtained from reference TRBV7-2 and TRBJ1-2, is as follows: GAGVSQSPSNKVTEKGKDVELRCDPISGHTALYWYRQSLGQGLEFLIYFQGNSAPDKSGLPSDRFSAERTGGSVSTLTIQRTQQEDSAVYLCASSPPPRGYTFGSGTRLTVV.

The gene calls are TRBV6-1 and TRBJ2-5, with TRBD2 matching 13 bases. J gave up 3 bases and V 8 bases, and 6 bases lay outside the gene matches. Germline values: CDR1 MNHNS, CDR2 SASEGT. CDR3 size: 15 residues. CDR3 amino acids: CASGVLAGGEETQYF. The CDR3 bases are TGTGCCAGCGGCGTACTAGCGGGAGGGGAAGAGACCCAGTACTTC.

The chain couples TRBV5-1 to TRBJ1-2; 7 nucleotides align to TRBD1. CDR1 and CDR2 from the germline V gene are SGHRS and YFSETQ. CDR3 length: 14 residues. Trimming at V came to 4 bases and at J to 0 bases, leaving 3 bases not matched to a gene. The CDR3 DNA reads as TGCGCCAGCAGCAGGGACAGCCCTAACTATGGCTACACCTTC. Translating it yields CASSRDSPNYGYTF. The variable domain in full, completed from reference TRBV5-1 and TRBJ1-2, reads KAGVTQTPRYLIKTRGQQVTLSCSPISGHRSVSWYQQTPGQGLQFLFEYFSETQRNKGNFPGRFSGRQFSNSRSEMNVSTLELGDSALYLCASSRDSPNYGYTFGSGTRLTVV.

This clone was picked up many times. The J gene is TRBJ2-3, the V gene TRBV20-1, with TRBD1 matching 7 bases. Germline V gives CDR1 DFQATT, CDR2 SNEGSKA (reference sequence). The CDR3 length is 16 residues. Germline trimming cut 1 base from V and 4 bases from J; bases unmatched to any gene: 11. The CDR3 nucleotides read TGCAGTGCTAGAGGGGTTGACAGGGTTGAGGCAGATACGCAGTATTTT. It is translated as CSARGVDRVEADTQYF.

The rearrangement joins TRBV7-6 to TRBJ2-7; 11 bases fit TRBD1. J lost 0 bases, V lost 4 bases, and 5 bases had no gene match. Germline V gene lookup returns CDR1 SGHVS and CDR2 FNYEAQ. The CDR3 covers 16 residues. This CDR3 reads CASSSGTGGGSYEQYF. The CDR3 region has the DNA TGTGCCAGCAGCTCGGGGACAGGGGGAGGCTCCTACGAGCAGTACTTC.

This clone was detected only a few times. In nucleotides, the CDR3 is TGTGCCACCAGTGATTCGCCCAGGGAGGAGCAGTACTTC. Its translation: CATSDSPREEQYF. The chain has TRBV24-1 and TRBJ2-7; D may match TRBD1 or TRBD2 (5 bases each). The germline V gene encodes CDR1 KGHDR and CDR2 SFDVKD. The V end lost 2 bases, the J end lost 7 bases, and 11 bases lay between the germline ends. This CDR3 is built from 13 residues.

In its sample, this clone was seen many times. The genes are TRBV5-1 and TRBJ1-4; 9 nucleotides line up with TRBD1. CDR1 SGHRS and CDR2 YFSETQ come from the germline V gene. With V trimmed by 3 bases and J by 7 bases, 7 bases remained unmatched. The CDR3 sequence is 15 residues long. This CDR3 reads CASSYQGQGGEKLFF. The DNA of the CDR3 is TGCGCCAGCAGCTACCAGGGACAGGGTGGTGAAAAACTGTTTTTT.

This clone was seen repeatedly, ten times or more. J is TRBJ2-7 and V is TRBV20-1, with 11 bases matching TRBD2. The germline V gene encodes CDR1 DFQATT and CDR2 SNEGSKA (reference sequence). The CDR3 contains 20 residues. The V gene end was trimmed by 7 bases and the J gene end by 2 bases; junction bases not matched to a gene: 25. In DNA form, the CDR3 reads TGCAGTGGTACCGATCAACTAGGTAGCGGGAGGGCCTCGGTGACCTACGAGCAGTACTTC. It translates to CSGTDQLGSGRASVTYEQYF.

This clone was observed at least ten times. The chain is built from TRBV11-3 and TRBJ2-3; 8 bases map to TRBD2. Looked up from germline, CDR1 is SGHNT and CDR2 is YENEEA. The junction had 0 bases not matched to a gene; V was cut back by 4 bases and J by 0 bases. The CDR3 totals 14 residues. The DNA of the CDR3 is TGTGCCAGCAGCTCGGGGGGGAGCACAGATACGCAGTATTTT. Amino acids: CASSSGGSTDTQYF.